This T cell receptor beta chain was obtained from a study of beta chain features in type 1 diabetes. Sequencing targeted expressed TCRB transcripts, as all isolated RNA had been reverse transcribed. Assay used: immunoSEQ multiplex PCR; TCRdb lists only in-frame clones, some missing. The repertoire holds 300,000 to 400,000 clones, with roughly 12% as singletons. Study-wide results and limits: Insertion counts at VDJ junctions were lower in type 1 diabetes patients, who also showed more deletions there. It was possible that PCR favored shorter templates, equally so in patients and controls.

Via CD45RO/CCR7/CD25/CD127/CD95/CD27, cells of the CD4+ naive, central memory, regulatory and stem cell-like memory subsets were sorted. This clone was observed a handful of times. Its specificity is unknown. The CDR3 is 15 residues long. CDR1 is SNHLY and CDR2 is FYNNEI in the germline V gene. The ends were cut back, 6 bases at V and 2 bases at J, with 16 bases in the middle. V usage is TRBV2 and J usage is TRBJ1-1; D is unresolved. This clonotype was obtained from a man aged 18 to 30 in good health. Material for sequencing was naive CD4+ T cells from blood. The CDR3 protein is CASRPTGALNTEAFF. The DNA of the CDR3 is TGTGCCAGCAGACCCACCGGAGCCCTAAACACTGAAGCTTTCTTT.